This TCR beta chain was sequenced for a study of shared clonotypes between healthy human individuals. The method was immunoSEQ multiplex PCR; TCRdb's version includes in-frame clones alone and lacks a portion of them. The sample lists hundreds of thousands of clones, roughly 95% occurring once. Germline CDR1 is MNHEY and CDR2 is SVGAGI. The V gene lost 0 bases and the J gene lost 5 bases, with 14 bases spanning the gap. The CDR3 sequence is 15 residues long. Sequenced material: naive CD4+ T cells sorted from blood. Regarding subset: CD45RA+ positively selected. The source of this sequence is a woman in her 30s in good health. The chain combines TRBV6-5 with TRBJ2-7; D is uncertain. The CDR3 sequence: CASSYSGLSNHEQYF. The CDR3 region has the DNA TGTGCCAGCAGTTACTCAGGGCTTAGTAACCACGAGCAGTACTTC.